Below, 27 T cell receptor beta chains from the same sample are listed, as sequenced in a study of metastatic and nonmetastatic thyroid tumors. TCRdb used MiXCR to call clones anew from the PCR reads. The sample lists 15,000 or so clones, 15% to 19% occurring once. Every patient was untreated before thyroid surgery. Sequencing was done on a sample of blood. The receptors derive from a female donor with papillary thyroid cancer or a benign thyroid nodule (not recorded which). Some clones in this sample may be carry-over from other donors' samples.

This clone was picked up a small number of times. This chain uses TRBV24-1 with TRBJ2-7, with 9 positions matching TRBD1. The CDR3 covers 13 residues. Trimming took 9 bases from V and 6 from J; bases not matched to a gene: 8. Per the germline V gene, CDR1 is KGHDR and CDR2 is SFDVKD. DNA of the CDR3: TGTGCCACCGAGGGACAGGGAATTGGCGAGCAGTACTTC. Translating it yields CATEGQGIGEQYF.

For this clone: The junction shows a germline mismatch at one end, possibly a read error. The chain carries TRBV20-1 and TRBJ2-2, with D perhaps TRBD2 (5 bases). The CDR3 is 17 residues long. Germline V CDR1 and CDR2: DFQATT, SNEGSKA (reference sequence). The CDR3 region is CSARQSGYHANTWELLF. The CDR3 region has the DNA TGCAGTGCTAGACAATCGGGGTACCACGCGAACACCTGGGAGCTGCTTTTT.

In its sample, this clone is medium-sized. The chain links TRBV6-1 to TRBJ2-7; 7 nucleotides line up with TRBD2. Germline V gives CDR1 MNHNS, CDR2 SASEGT. This CDR3 contains 12 residues. The J segment lost 4 bases and the V segment lost 6 bases, leaving 3 bases of the junction unmatched. The CDR3 coding sequence is TGTGCCAGCAGCTCCGGGGGGTACGAGCAGTACTTC. Protein sequence: CASSSGGYEQYF.

This clone was recorded many times. The CDR3 reads CASSQAKGRGSYGYTF. The CDR3 nucleotides are TGCGCCAGCAGCCAAGCCAAGGGGCGCGGTAGCTATGGCTACACCTTC. The chain recombines TRBV4-1 with TRBJ1-2, with a possible D match to TRBD1 (5 bases). Germline V gives CDR1 MGHRA, CDR2 YSYEKL. With 1 base removed from V and 4 bases from J, the gap between germline ends came to 16 bases. The CDR3 has 16 residues.

V usage is TRBV28 and J usage is TRBJ2-7; TRBD2 agrees at 12 bases. CDR3 length: 15 residues. The V gene's germline CDR1 is MDHEN and CDR2 SYDVKM. V lost 5 bases and J lost 6; bases outside the gene matches: 8. CDR3 nucleotides: TGTGCCAGCAGTGCGCTTCCTAGCGGGGGGGGCGAGCAGTACTTC. The encoded protein is CASSALPSGGGEQYF. Full variable domain (missing parts from reference TRBV28 and TRBJ2-7): DVKVTQSSRYLVKRTGEKVFLECVQDMDHENMFWYRQDPGLGLRLIYFSYDVKMKEKGDIPEGYSVSREKKERFSLILESASTNQTSMYLCASSALPSGGGEQYFGPGTRLTVT.

This clone is deemed medium-sized. This chain links TRBV6-1 with TRBJ1-1; tentatively, D is TRBD1 (6 bases). Germline loops: CDR1 MNHNS, CDR2 SASEGT. The CDR3 is made up of 13 amino acids. Trimming shortened V by 10 bases and J by 0 bases, and 12 bases separated the two germline ends. The chain's CDR3 is CATRDTMNTEAFF. Written as DNA, the CDR3 is TGTGCCACCCGGGACACCATGAACACTGAAGCTTTCTTT.

This clone came up many times. This chain connects TRBV5-1 to TRBJ2-1, with 14 positions matching TRBD2. This CDR3 spans 15 amino acids. The J segment lost 9 bases and the V segment lost 4 bases, leaving 6 bases of the junction unmatched. Germline loops: CDR1 SGHRS, CDR2 YFSETQ. The DNA of the CDR3 is TGCGCCAGCAGCCGACTAGCGGGAGGGCCCATTGAGCAGTTCTTC. This gives the protein CASSRLAGGPIEQFF.

Sample share makes this clone medium-sized (0.01 to 0.1%). J is TRBJ2-7 and V is TRBV28; D not resolved. Between the trimmed V and J ends, which lost 5 bases and 0 bases, there was a span of 14 bases. The CDR3 is 15 residues long. Germline V lookup: CDR1 MDHEN, CDR2 SYDVKM. CDR3 sequence: CASSPPGSSSYEQYF. CDR3 nucleotides: TGTGCCAGCAGTCCTCCTGGGTCTAGCTCCTACGAGCAGTACTTC.

The rearrangement links TRBV7-3 to TRBJ2-7; TRBD1 might be the D (6 bases). The CDR3 length is 13 residues. Looked up from germline, CDR1 is SGHTA and CDR2 is FQGTGA. V gave up 5 bases and J gave up 1 base, with 9 bases separating them. The chain's CDR3 is CASSAQGSYEQYF. The CDR3 nucleotides read TGTGCCAGCAGCGCACAGGGATCCTACGAGCAGTACTTC.

This chain links TRBV30 with TRBJ1-2, with D perhaps matching TRBD1 (5 bases). The germline V and J ends were trimmed by 3 bases and 4 bases, with 12 bases remaining between them. The CDR3 covers 13 residues. Germline V lookup: CDR1 GTSNPN, CDR2 SVGIG (reference sequence). For the CDR3, the DNA is TGTGCCTGGAGCAGGGTCCAGACCTATGGCTACACCTTC. It codes for CAWSRVQTYGYTF.

This clone was counted at least ten times. The V gene is TRBV5-1, the J gene TRBJ1-3; D is uncertain. The V end was cut by 3 bases, the J end by 2 bases, with 9 bases between. CDR1 and CDR2 (germline): SGHRS, YFSETQ. This CDR3 has 14 residues. CDR3 in DNA: TGCGCCAGCAGCTCGAGAGGGACTGGAAACACCATATATTTT. Translation gives CASSSRGTGNTIYF.

This clone was observed at least ten times. The chain uses TRBV11-2 and TRBJ2-7; D might be TRBD2 (6 bases). Germline CDR1 reads SGHAT; CDR2 reads FQNNGV. V was clipped by 1 base and J by 0 bases, with 10 bases between them. The CDR3 contains 15 residues. DNA of the CDR3: TGTGCCAGCAGCTTAGGTTTCGGGGGCTCCTACGAGCAGTACTTC. Amino acid sequence: CASSLGFGGSYEQYF.

This clone was found many times. The chain uses TRBV20-1 and TRBJ1-1; no definite D call. The CDR3 extends over 11 amino acids. Germline CDR1 is DFQATT and CDR2 is SNEGSKA (reference sequence). The CDR3 loop reads CTGGYGTEAFF. Written as DNA, the CDR3 is TGCACTGGAGGGTACGGCACTGAAGCTTTCTTT.

This clone was recorded many times. The chain couples TRBV5-6 to TRBJ2-1, with D hard to call. Germline lookup yields CDR1 SGHDT and CDR2 YYEEEE. The V end lost 4 bases, the J end lost 6 bases, and 5 bases lay between the germline ends. The CDR3 consists of 11 residues. Written as DNA, the CDR3 is TGTGCCAGCAGCCTCTTCAATGAGCAGTTCTTC. Translating it yields CASSLFNEQFF.

This clone was detected many times. The V gene is TRBV12-5, the J gene TRBJ2-3, with 8 bases identical to TRBD1. V shed 1 base, J shed 1 base, and the junction held 4 bases outside the gene matches. Germline loops: CDR1 LGHNT, CDR2 FRNRAP. This CDR3 is 16 amino acids long. The CDR3 region has the DNA TGTGCTAGTGGTTTGGCCGGGGGACAGGGCACAGATACGCAGTATTTT. Its protein product is CASGLAGGQGTDTQYF.

Comment on this clone: A read error may be the cause here, since a much bigger clone is one base away. The same CDR3 can be traced to other DNA sequences in this sample. The rearrangement links TRBV5-4 to TRBJ2-3, with D possibly being TRBD2 (6 bases). Germline CDR1 and CDR2: SGHNT and YYREEE (reference sequence). The CDR3 length is 15 residues. The CDR3 here is CASSRSGERTDTQYF. The CDR3 DNA follows: TGTGCCAGCAGCCGCTCGGGGGAACGCACAGATACTCAGTATTTT.

This rearrangement joins TRBV3-1 to TRBJ1-1; D unclear. Trimming took 3 bases from V and 5 from J, leaving 7 bases between them. The CDR3 consists of 12 residues. Germline lookup yields CDR1 LGHDT and CDR2 YNNKEL (reference sequence). CDR3 in amino acids: CASSHSRTEAFF. CDR3 DNA: TGTGCCAGCAGCCATTCCAGGACTGAAGCTTTCTTT.

This clone has a count of ten or more. V and J are TRBV4-2 and TRBJ1-2, with 7 bases that match TRBD1. The CDR3 sequence is 14 residues long. V shed 1 base and J 2 bases; nucleotides not matched to a gene: 1. In germline, CDR1 is LGHNA, CDR2 YNFKEQ. CDR3: CASSQGTGNYGYTF. For the CDR3, the DNA is TGTGCCAGCAGCCAAGGGACAGGAAACTATGGCTACACCTTC.

This clone was seen repeatedly, ten times or more. In nucleotides, the CDR3 is TGTGCCAGCAGCCAAGTCCTCTCTAGCACAGATACGCAGTATTTT. It yields the protein CASSQVLSSTDTQYF. The chain carries TRBV4-2 and TRBJ2-3; no definite D call. V was shortened by 1 base and J by 0 bases, with 8 bases between the two germline ends. Germline CDR1 reads LGHNA; CDR2 reads YNFKEQ. The CDR3 sequence is 15 residues long.

Ten or more counts support this clone. Here the CDR3 reads CASSLLGVSGYNEQFF. The CDR3 DNA follows: TGCGCCAGCAGCTTGTTGGGGGTGTCTGGCTACAATGAGCAGTTCTTC. The J gene is TRBJ2-1, the V gene TRBV5-1; the D call may be TRBD1 or TRBD2 (5 bases each). CDR3 length: 16 residues. V dropped 1 base and J dropped 3 bases, with 14 bases sitting between them. CDR1 and CDR2 from the germline V gene are SGHRS and YFSETQ. Full variable domain (outside the CDR3, taken from reference TRBV5-1 and TRBJ2-1): KAGVTQTPRYLIKTRGQQVTLSCSPISGHRSVSWYQQTPGQGLQFLFEYFSETQRNKGNFPGRFSGRQFSNSRSEMNVSTLELGDSALYLCASSLLGVSGYNEQFFGPGTRLTVL.

This clone has a count of ten or more. J is TRBJ1-1 and V is TRBV6-5; 9 bases are shared with TRBD1. The ends lost 4 bases at V and 4 bases at J; junction bases unmatched: 10. The CDR3 contains 16 residues. Germline loops: CDR1 MNHEY, CDR2 SVGAGI. The chain's CDR3 is CASSSALQGAGTEAFF. DNA for the CDR3: TGTGCCAGCAGTTCCGCCCTACAGGGGGCCGGCACTGAAGCTTTCTTT.

In its sample, this clone was seen many times. The rearrangement uses TRBV5-1 and TRBJ1-1; D gene ambiguous. From germline, CDR1 is SGHRS and CDR2 YFSETQ. This CDR3 is 15 amino acids long. Between the trimmed V and J ends, which lost 1 base and 0 bases, there was a span of 10 bases. CDR3 protein: CASSLSSQVNTEAFF. DNA for the CDR3: TGCGCCAGCAGCTTGTCAAGTCAGGTGAACACTGAAGCTTTCTTT.

The genes are TRBV7-9 and TRBJ2-1; no definite D call. Germline CDR1 SEHNR, CDR2 FQNEAQ (reference sequence). Trimming took off 1 base at V and 7 bases at J, with 5 bases between the two ends. The CDR3 contains 12 residues. As DNA, the CDR3 is TGTGCCAGCAGCTTAGACACGAATGAGCAGTTCTTC. This codes for CASSLDTNEQFF.

This clone was seen repeatedly, ten times or more. V usage is TRBV28 and J usage is TRBJ1-5; TRBD1 might be the D (6 bases). Trimming took off 7 bases at V and 3 bases at J, with 16 bases between the two ends. CDR1 and CDR2 from the germline V gene are MDHEN and SYDVKM. The length of the CDR3 is 15 residues. For the CDR3, the DNA is TGTGCCAGCAAGGACAGCCTACTTTTCAATCAGCCCCAGCATTTT. This gives the protein CASKDSLLFNQPQHF.

In this sample, this clone turned up many times. The chain has TRBV18 and TRBJ2-2; 8 nucleotides agree with TRBD1. The CDR3 runs 16 residues. Germline CDR1 and CDR2: KGHSH and LQKENI. V shed 5 bases and J 7 bases; nucleotides not matched to a gene: 12. This chain's CDR3 is CASSSPGDRQVGELFF. The CDR3 coding sequence is TGTGCCAGCTCATCGCCTGGGGACAGGCAAGTCGGGGAGCTGTTTTTT. The entire variable domain, with the rest obtained from reference TRBV18 and TRBJ2-2, is as follows: NAGVMQNPRHLVRRRGQEARLRCSPMKGHSHVYWYRQLPEEGLKFMVYLQKENIIDESGMPKERFSAEFPKEGPSILRIQQVVRGDSAAYFCASSSPGDRQVGELFFGEGSRLTVL.

Worth noting for this clone: A clone one base away is much larger, so this may be a read error. This likely comes from a read error, as the CDR3 has no conserved phenylalanine or tryptophan at its end. The chain has TRBV4-2 and TRBJ2-6; no definite D call. Germline assignment: CDR1 LGHNA and CDR2 YNFKEQ. The ends were cut back, 1 base at V and 5 bases at J, with 6 bases in the middle. The CDR3 totals 14 residues. The CDR3 nucleotides read TGTGCCAGCAGCCAAGGTGATAGGGCCAACGTCCTGACTCTC. It encodes CASSQGDRANVLTL.

The J gene is TRBJ2-6, the V gene TRBV5-5; D not resolved. V was clipped by 0 bases and J by 0 bases, with 7 bases between them. CDR1 and CDR2 (germline): SGHKS, YYEKEE (reference sequence). The CDR3 runs 16 residues. CDR3 region: CASSLVGFSGANVLTF. The CDR3 region has the DNA TGTGCCAGCAGCTTGGTGGGTTTCTCTGGGGCCAACGTCCTGACTTTC.